This T cell receptor (beta chain) was identified in a study of human T cells and chemical hapten exposure. TCRdb re-derived calls from the 5' RACE reads in MiXCR, one entry per CDR3 protein. The sample carries around 100,000 distinct CDR3 sequences, approximately 20% recorded once. Sequencing started from total RNA isolated from unfractionated whole blood. The sequence was obtained from a human donor in good health.

The CDR3: CASSLGSAPEAFF. The CDR3 DNA reads TGTGCCAGCAGCTTGGGATCCGCTCCTGAAGCTTTCTTT. The chain employs TRBV13 and TRBJ1-1; the D is unclear. The V end lost 3 bases, the J end lost 6 bases, and 11 bases lay between the germline ends. Per germline, CDR1 PRHDT and CDR2 FYEKMQ (reference sequence). CDR3 length equals 13 residues. The full variable domain, its missing parts supplied by reference TRBV13 and TRBJ1-1, is AAGVIQSPRHLIKEKRETATLKCYPIPRHDTVYWYQQGPGQDPQFLISFYEKMQSDKGSIPDRFSAQQFSDYHSELNMSSLELGDSALYFCASSLGSAPEAFFGQGTRLTVV.